This TCR beta chain originates from a study of blood T cell repertoires in COVID-19. Here immunoSEQ multiplex PCR was the method, and the copy in TCRdb shows in-frame clones only, minus some. This sample has tens of thousands of clones; more than 75% occur once, and the top ten carry 13% to 15%. V shed 3 bases and J 6 bases; nucleotides not matched to a gene: 7. Per the germline V gene, CDR1 is WNHNN and CDR2 is SYGVQD (reference sequence). The CDR3 sequence is 14 residues long. This receptor was obtained from a human donor with acute or convalescent COVID-19. The donor label of this sample is uncertain. Sequenced material: peripheral blood. The J gene is TRBJ2-7, the V gene TRBV10-1, with 8 bases that match TRBD1. The CDR3 reads CASSEGTGISEQYF. CDR3 sequence (DNA): TGCGCCAGCAGTGAAGGGACAGGAATCTCCGAGCAGTACTTC.